These 9 T cell receptor beta chains share one sample of origin, sequenced in a study of identical twins. One entry per CDR3 protein results from TCRdb running MiXCR on the 5' RACE reads. The sample carries hundreds of thousands of distinct CDR3 sequences, 5.5% to 7.5% recorded once. What was sequenced was naive T cells sorted from blood. These TCRs come from a young man in good health.

This clonotype was seen a few times. The V call is TRBV3-1, the J call TRBJ2-5, with D unclear. V lost 7 bases to trimming and J lost 4 bases, with 13 bases between them. The CDR3 length is 13 residues. CDR1 LGHDT and CDR2 YNNKEL come from the germline V gene (reference sequence). CDR3 bases: TGTGCCAGCAATTCCGGGTTGGGAGAGACCCAGTACTTC. This sequence encodes CASNSGLGETQYF.

This clonotype is a singleton in its sample. In nucleotides, the CDR3 is TGTGCCACCAGCAGAGATGGAAGAGCTGGAAACACCATATATTTT. Residues: CATSRDGRAGNTIYF. The chain uses TRBV15 and TRBJ1-3; D unresolved. Between the trimmed V and J ends, which lost 0 bases and 2 bases, there was a span of 8 bases. The CDR3 extends over 15 amino acids. CDR1 and CDR2 (germline): LNHNV, YYDKDF (reference sequence).

This clonotype was found a few times. This rearrangement joins TRBV12-3 or TRBV12-4 to TRBJ2-2, with TRBD2 matching 8 bases. Trimming at V came to 5 bases and at J to 6 bases, leaving 8 bases not matched to a gene. This CDR3 has 15 amino acids. CDR3 coding DNA: TGTGCCAGCAGTCCGATCGGGAGGGTGGCCGGGGAGCTGTTTTTT. It specifies CASSPIGRVAGELFF.

Ten or more counts support this clonotype. The chain employs TRBV10-3 and TRBJ1-4; tentative D call: TRBD1 (6 bases). The CDR3 length is 12 residues. Germline V gene lookup returns CDR1 ENHRY and CDR2 SYGVKD. Trimming shortened V by 6 bases and J by 8 bases, and 10 bases separated the two germline ends. CDR3 DNA sequence: TGTGCCATCAGCCCAGGACAGGAAAAACTGTTTTTT. Protein: CAISPGQEKLFF.

To note about this clonotype: This may come from a read error, since a much larger clone is one base off. The chain uses TRBV20-1 and TRBJ1-5; 9 nucleotides line up with TRBD1. The length of the CDR3 is 14 residues. CDR1 and CDR2 from the germline V gene are DFQATT and SNEGSKA (reference sequence). The CDR3 sequence: CSARGDRDNQPRHF. The CDR3 region has the DNA TGCAGTGCTAGAGGGGACAGGGATAATCAGCCCCGGCATTTT.

Ten or more counts support this clonotype. The chain links TRBV5-1 to TRBJ2-3; 13 bases are a match to TRBD2. This CDR3 is 19 amino acids long. CDR1 is SGHRS, CDR2 YFSETQ, per germline. Losses at the gene ends were 3 bases for V and 0 bases for J; bases not matched to a gene: 10. The CDR3 bases are TGCGCCAGCAGCTCGGGACTAGCGGGATTCAGTACTAGCACAGATACGCAGTATTTT. This gives the protein CASSSGLAGFSTSTDTQYF. The full variable domain, rest sourced from reference TRBV5-1 and TRBJ2-3, is KAGVTQTPRYLIKTRGQQVTLSCSPISGHRSVSWYQQTPGQGLQFLFEYFSETQRNKGNFPGRFSGRQFSNSRSEMNVSTLELGDSALYLCASSSGLAGFSTSTDTQYFGPGTRLTVL.

This clonotype was seen many times. Here the CDR3 DNA reads TGCGCCAGCAGCCCTTGGGGGACAGGGGCGAATAATTCACCCCTCCACTTT. Translation gives CASSPWGTGANNSPLHF. This sequence joins TRBV4-1 and TRBJ1-6, with TRBD1 identical over 10 bases. CDR3 size: 17 residues. Losses at the gene ends were 4 bases for V and 5 bases for J; bases not matched to a gene: 8. CDR1 and CDR2 from the germline V gene are MGHRA and YSYEKL.

This sequence joins TRBV12-3 or TRBV12-4 and TRBJ2-1; D is unclear. V lost 7 bases and J 9 bases, leaving 13 bases between the germline ends. The CDR3 length is 12 residues. The CDR3 bases are TGTGCCAGCAAGGGTCGATCCCGTGAGCAGTTCTTC. Protein sequence: CASKGRSREQFF.

This clonotype was counted many times. The rearrangement links TRBV5-6 to TRBJ1-4, with unresolved D. Germline assignment: CDR1 SGHDT and CDR2 YYEEEE. The CDR3 covers 16 residues. V was shortened by 3 bases and J by 8 bases, with 20 bases between the two germline ends. Here the CDR3 reads CASSSYRGMEKEKLFF. CDR3 in DNA: TGTGCCAGCAGCTCATACAGAGGGATGGAGAAGGAAAAACTGTTTTTT.